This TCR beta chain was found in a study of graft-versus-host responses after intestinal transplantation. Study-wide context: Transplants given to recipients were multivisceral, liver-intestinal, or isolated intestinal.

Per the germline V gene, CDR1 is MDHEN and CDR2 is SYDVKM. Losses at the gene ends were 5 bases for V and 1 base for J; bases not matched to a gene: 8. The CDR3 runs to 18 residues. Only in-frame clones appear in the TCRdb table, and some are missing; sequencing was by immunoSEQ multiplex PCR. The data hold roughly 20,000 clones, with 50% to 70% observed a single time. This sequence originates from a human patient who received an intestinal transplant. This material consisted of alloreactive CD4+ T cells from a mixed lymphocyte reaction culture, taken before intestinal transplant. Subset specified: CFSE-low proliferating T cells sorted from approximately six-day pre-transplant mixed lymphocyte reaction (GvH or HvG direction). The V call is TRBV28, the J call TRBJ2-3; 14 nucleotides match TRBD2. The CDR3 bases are TGTGCCAGCAGTCGTCGACTAGCGGGAGGGCCTGGCACAGATACGCAGTATTTT. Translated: CASSRRLAGGPGTDTQYF.